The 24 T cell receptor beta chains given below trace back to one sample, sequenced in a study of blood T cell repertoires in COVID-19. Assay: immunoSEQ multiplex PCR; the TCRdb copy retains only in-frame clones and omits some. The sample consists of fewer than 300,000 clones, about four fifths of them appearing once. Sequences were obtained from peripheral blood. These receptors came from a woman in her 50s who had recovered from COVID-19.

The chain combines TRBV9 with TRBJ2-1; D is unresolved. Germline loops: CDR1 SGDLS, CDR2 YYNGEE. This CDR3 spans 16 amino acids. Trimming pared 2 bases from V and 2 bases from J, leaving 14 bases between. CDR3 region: CASSVGSHTTYNEQFF. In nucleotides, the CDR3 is TGTGCCAGCAGCGTTGGCTCCCATACAACCTACAATGAGCAGTTCTTC. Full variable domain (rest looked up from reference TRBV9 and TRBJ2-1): DSGVTQTPKHLITATGQRVTLRCSPRSGDLSVYWYQQSLDQGLQFLIQYYNGEERAKGNILERFSAQQFPDLHSELNLSSLELGDSALYFCASSVGSHTTYNEQFFGPGTRLTVL.

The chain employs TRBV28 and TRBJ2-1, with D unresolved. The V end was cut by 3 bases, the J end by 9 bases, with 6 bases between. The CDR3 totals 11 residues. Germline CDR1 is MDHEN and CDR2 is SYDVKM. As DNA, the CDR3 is TGTGCCAGCAGTTTGGCCACTGAGCAGTTCTTC. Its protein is CASSLATEQFF.

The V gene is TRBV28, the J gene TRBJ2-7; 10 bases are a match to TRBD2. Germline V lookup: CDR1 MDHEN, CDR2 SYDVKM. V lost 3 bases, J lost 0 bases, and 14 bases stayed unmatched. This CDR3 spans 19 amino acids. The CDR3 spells CASSLVVAASGGSSYEQYF. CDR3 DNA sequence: TGTGCCAGCAGTTTGGTTGTAGCGGCTAGCGGGGGTAGCTCCTACGAGCAGTACTTC.

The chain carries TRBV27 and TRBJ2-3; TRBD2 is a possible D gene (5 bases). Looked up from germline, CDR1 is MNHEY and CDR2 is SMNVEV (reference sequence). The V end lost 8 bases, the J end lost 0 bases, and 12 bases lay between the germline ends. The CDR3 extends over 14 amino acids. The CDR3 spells CASAYGSSTDTQYF. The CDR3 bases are TGTGCCAGCGCTTATGGGAGTAGCACAGATACGCAGTATTTT.

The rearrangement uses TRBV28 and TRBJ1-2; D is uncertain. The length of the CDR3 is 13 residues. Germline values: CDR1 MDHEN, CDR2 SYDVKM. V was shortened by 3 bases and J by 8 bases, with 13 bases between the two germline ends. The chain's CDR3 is CASSFQSLGGYTF. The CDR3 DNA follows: TGTGCCAGCAGTTTCCAGTCTCTCGGGGGCTACACCTTC.

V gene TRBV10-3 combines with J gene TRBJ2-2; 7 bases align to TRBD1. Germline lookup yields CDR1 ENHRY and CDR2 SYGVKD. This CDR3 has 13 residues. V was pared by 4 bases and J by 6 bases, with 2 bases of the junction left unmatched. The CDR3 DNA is TGTGCCATCAGTGTAAGGGGGCCCGGGGAGCTGTTTTTT. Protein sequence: CAISVRGPGELFF.

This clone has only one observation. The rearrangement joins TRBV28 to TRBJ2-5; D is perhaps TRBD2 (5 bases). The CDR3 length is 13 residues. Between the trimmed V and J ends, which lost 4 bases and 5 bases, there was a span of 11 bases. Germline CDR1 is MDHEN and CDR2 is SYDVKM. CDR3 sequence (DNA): TGTGCCAGCAGTTGGGCCCGCGGGGAGACCCAGTACTTC. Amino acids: CASSWARGETQYF.

The CDR3, as DNA: TGTGCCAGCAGTGAATCAGGGGTCTTGGCTGAAGCTTTCTTT. It specifies CASSESGVLAEAFF. V usage is TRBV2 and J usage is TRBJ1-1, with D possibly TRBD1 on 6 matching bases. The CDR3 totals 14 residues. Trimming shortened V by 2 bases and J by 6 bases, and 13 bases separated the two germline ends. Germline V gene sequence: CDR1 SNHLY, CDR2 FYNNEI.

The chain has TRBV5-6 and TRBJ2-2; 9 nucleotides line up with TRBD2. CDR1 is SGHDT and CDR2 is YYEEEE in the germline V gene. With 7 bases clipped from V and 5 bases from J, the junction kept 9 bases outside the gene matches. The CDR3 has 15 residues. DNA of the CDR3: TGTGCCAGCTTCGCGGGGGGGCTCTCGACCGGGGAGCTGTTTTTT. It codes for CASFAGGLSTGELFF.

The CDR3 region has the DNA TGTGCCAGCAGTTTTTTCAAGCCCTACGAGCAGTACTTC. Its protein is CASSFFKPYEQYF. The J gene is TRBJ2-7, the V gene TRBV28, with no clear D. V was trimmed by 3 bases and J by 2 bases, leaving 8 bases between them. The CDR3 runs 13 residues. Germline CDR1 reads MDHEN; CDR2 reads SYDVKM.

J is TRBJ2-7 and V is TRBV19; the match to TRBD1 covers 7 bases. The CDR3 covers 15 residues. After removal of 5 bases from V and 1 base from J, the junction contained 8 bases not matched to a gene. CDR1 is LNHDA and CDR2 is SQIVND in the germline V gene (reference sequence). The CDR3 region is CASSPGAGGSYEQYF. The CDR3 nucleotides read TGTGCCAGTAGTCCAGGGGCAGGGGGTTCCTACGAGCAGTACTTC.

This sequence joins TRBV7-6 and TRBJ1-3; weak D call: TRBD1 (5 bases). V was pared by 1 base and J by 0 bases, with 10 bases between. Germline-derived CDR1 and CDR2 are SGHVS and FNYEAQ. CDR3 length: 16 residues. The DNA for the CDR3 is TGTGCCAGCAGCTTAGGCAGGGCGAGCTCTGGAAACACCATATATTTT. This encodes CASSLGRASSGNTIYF.

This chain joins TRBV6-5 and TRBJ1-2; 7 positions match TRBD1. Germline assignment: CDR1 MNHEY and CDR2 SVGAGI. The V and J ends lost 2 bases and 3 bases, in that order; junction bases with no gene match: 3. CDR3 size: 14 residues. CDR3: CASSYGQGDYGYTF. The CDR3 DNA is TGTGCCAGCAGTTACGGTCAGGGGGACTATGGCTACACCTTC.

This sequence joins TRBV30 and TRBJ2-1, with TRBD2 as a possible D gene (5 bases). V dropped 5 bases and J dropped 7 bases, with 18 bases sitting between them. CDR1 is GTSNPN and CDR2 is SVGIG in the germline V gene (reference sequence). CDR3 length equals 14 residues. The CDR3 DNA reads TGTGCCTGGGCCTCTTTAGTCCCGGGGAATGAGCAGTTCTTC. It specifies CAWASLVPGNEQFF.

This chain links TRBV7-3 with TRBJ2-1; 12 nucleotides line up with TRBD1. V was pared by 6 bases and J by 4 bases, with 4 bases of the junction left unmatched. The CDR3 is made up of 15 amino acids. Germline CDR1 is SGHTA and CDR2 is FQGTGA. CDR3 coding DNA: TGTGCCAGCAGTCGGGGACAGGGGGCTTACAATGAGCAGTTCTTC. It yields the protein CASSRGQGAYNEQFF.

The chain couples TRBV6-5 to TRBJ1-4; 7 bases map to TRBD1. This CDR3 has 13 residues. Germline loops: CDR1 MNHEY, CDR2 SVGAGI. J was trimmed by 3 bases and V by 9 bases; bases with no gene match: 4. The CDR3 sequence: CASSTGSNEKLFF. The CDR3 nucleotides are TGTGCCAGTTCGACAGGGTCTAATGAAAAACTGTTTTTT.

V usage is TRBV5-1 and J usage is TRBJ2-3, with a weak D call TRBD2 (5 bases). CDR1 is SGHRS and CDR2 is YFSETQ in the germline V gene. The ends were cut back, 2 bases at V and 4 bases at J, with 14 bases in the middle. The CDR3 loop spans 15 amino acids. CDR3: CASSFSGSAPDTQYF. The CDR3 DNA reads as TGCGCCAGCAGCTTCAGCGGTTCGGCTCCAGATACGCAGTATTTT.

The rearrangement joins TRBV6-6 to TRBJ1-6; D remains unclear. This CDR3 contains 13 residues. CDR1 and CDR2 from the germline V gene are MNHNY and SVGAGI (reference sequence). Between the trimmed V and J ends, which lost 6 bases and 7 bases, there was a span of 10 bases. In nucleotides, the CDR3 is TGTGCCAGCAGACTGGGAGGAAATTCACCCCTCCACTTT. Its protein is CASRLGGNSPLHF.

The CDR3 reads CAITAGGPSYNEQFF. CDR3 nucleotides: TGTGCCATCACAGCGGGAGGGCCCTCCTACAATGAGCAGTTCTTC. The V gene is TRBV10-3, the J gene TRBJ2-1; TRBD2 agrees at 10 bases. The CDR3 length is 15 residues. From germline, CDR1 is ENHRY and CDR2 SYGVKD. J was trimmed by 0 bases and V by 7 bases; bases with no gene match: 3.

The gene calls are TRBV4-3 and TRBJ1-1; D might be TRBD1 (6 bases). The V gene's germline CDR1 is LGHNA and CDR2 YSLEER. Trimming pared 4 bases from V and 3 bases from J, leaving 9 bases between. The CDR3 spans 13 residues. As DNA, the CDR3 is TGCGCCAGCAGCCTCAACAGGGACACTGAAGCTTTCTTT. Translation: CASSLNRDTEAFF.

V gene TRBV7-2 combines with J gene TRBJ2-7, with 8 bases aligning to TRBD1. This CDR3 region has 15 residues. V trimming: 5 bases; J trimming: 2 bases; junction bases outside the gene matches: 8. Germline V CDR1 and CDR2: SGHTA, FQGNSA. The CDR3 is CASSLGQGSPYEQYF. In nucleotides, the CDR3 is TGTGCCAGCAGCCTAGGACAGGGTAGCCCCTACGAGCAGTACTTC.

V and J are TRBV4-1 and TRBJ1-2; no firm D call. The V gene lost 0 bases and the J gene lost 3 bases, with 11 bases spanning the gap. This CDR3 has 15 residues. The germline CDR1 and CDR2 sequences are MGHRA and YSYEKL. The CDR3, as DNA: TGCGCCAGCAGCCAAGACGCCAGTGGAGACTATGGCTACACCTTC. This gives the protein CASSQDASGDYGYTF.

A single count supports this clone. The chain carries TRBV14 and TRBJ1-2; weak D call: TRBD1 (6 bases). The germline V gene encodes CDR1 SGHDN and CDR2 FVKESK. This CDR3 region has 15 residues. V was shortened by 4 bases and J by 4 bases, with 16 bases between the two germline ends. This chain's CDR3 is CASSLRTDGLYGYTF. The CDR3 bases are TGTGCCAGCAGCCTCCGGACAGACGGACTCTATGGCTACACCTTC.

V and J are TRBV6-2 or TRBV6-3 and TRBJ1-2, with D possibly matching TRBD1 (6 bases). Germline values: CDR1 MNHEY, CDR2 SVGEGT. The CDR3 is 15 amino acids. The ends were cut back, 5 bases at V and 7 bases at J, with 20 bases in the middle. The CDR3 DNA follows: TGTGCCAGCAGTCGATCCATACAGGGAGTAAGTGGCTACACCTTC. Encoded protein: CASSRSIQGVSGYTF.